The 30 T cell receptor beta chains given below trace back to one sample, sequenced in a study of blood T cell repertoires in COVID-19. The assay was immunoSEQ multiplex PCR, and TCRdb's table has in-frame clones only and misses some. The sample lists approximately 280,000 clones; less than 85% were seen once. The sequenced sample consisted of PBMCs or T cells enriched from blood (not recorded which). The source of these receptors is a woman between 45 and 60 years old who had recovered from COVID-19.

CDR3 nucleotides: TGCAGCGTCCGACAGGGGCCGGTTGACACTGAAGCTTTCTTT. Translating it yields CSVRQGPVDTEAFF. This sequence joins TRBV29-1 and TRBJ1-1; TRBD1 aligns across 8 bases. CDR3 length equals 14 residues. Looked up from germline, CDR1 is SQVTM and CDR2 is ANQGSEA. Trimming at V came to 6 bases and at J to 3 bases, leaving 9 bases not matched to a gene. Full variable domain (remainder filled in from reference TRBV29-1 and TRBJ1-1): SAVISQKPSRDICQRGTSLTIQCQVDSQVTMMFWYRQQPGQSLTLIATANQGSEATYESGFVIDKFPISRPNLTFSTLTVSNMSPEDSSIYLCSVRQGPVDTEAFFGQGTRLTVV.

The chain combines TRBV5-8 with TRBJ1-1, with D uncertain. The CDR3 has 14 amino acids. Germline V lookup: CDR1 SGHTS, CDR2 YDEGEE. V dropped 4 bases and J dropped 6 bases, with 16 bases sitting between them. The CDR3 spells CASSPRVGISEAFF. CDR3 nucleotides: TGTGCCAGCAGCCCGAGGGTTGGGATCTCTGAAGCTTTCTTT.

This clone was observed once. V gene TRBV10-3 combines with J gene TRBJ1-1; 7 bases fit TRBD1. CDR1 and CDR2 from the germline V gene are ENHRY and SYGVKD. Germline trimming cut 8 bases from V and 1 base from J; bases unmatched to any gene: 10. The CDR3 runs to 15 residues. The CDR3 loop reads CAIRTGERTNTEAFF. DNA for the CDR3: TGTGCCATCCGAACAGGGGAACGCACGAACACTGAAGCTTTCTTT.

The chain links TRBV7-2 to TRBJ2-7; TRBD2 matches at 7 bases. Germline V gene sequence: CDR1 SGHTA, CDR2 FQGNSA. The CDR3 is 14 residues long. Losses at the gene ends were 4 bases for V and 3 bases for J; bases not matched to a gene: 6. Here the CDR3 DNA reads TGTGCCAGCAGCTCGCCCGCTAGCGGCTACGAGCAGTACTTC. This gives the protein CASSSPASGYEQYF.

The chain links TRBV30 to TRBJ2-7; D may be TRBD1 (6 bases). Germline CDR1 reads GTSNPN; CDR2 reads SVGIG (reference sequence). The V end lost 3 bases, the J end lost 9 bases, and 21 bases lay between the germline ends. The CDR3 contains 14 residues. The CDR3 sequence is CAWRSDSSATRQYF. The CDR3 nucleotides are TGTGCCTGGAGGTCGGACAGTTCTGCTACGAGGCAGTACTTC.

The chain combines TRBV5-1 with TRBJ2-5, with 9 nucleotides matching TRBD1. This CDR3 region has 17 residues. The V segment lost 4 bases and the J segment 3 bases; nucleotides outside the gene matches: 13. CDR1 SGHRS and CDR2 YFSETQ come from the germline V gene. The CDR3 protein is CASSLTGTGRGEETQYF. CDR3 nucleotides: TGCGCCAGCAGCCTCACCGGGACAGGGAGGGGGGAAGAGACCCAGTACTTC.

This clone showed up just a few times. The genes are TRBV3-1 (or the pseudogene TRBV3-2) and TRBJ1-2, with 9 nucleotides matching TRBD1. V lost 3 bases, J lost 9 bases, and 2 bases stayed unmatched. This CDR3 is built from 12 residues. The germline V gene has CDR1 LGHDT and CDR2 YNNKEL (reference sequence). The CDR3 here is CASSQGQGRYTF. CDR3 DNA sequence: TGTGCCAGCAGCCAGGGACAGGGACGCTACACCTTC.

V is TRBV7-2 and J is TRBJ2-4; 9 nucleotides align to TRBD2. The trim removed 5 bases at V and 0 bases at J, leaving 14 bases unmatched. The CDR3 loop spans 19 amino acids. Germline V gene sequence: CDR1 SGHTA, CDR2 FQGNSA. CDR3 DNA sequence: TGTGCCAGCAGCGGATTGGGGCGGGAGGGATTACTAGCCAAAAACATTCAGTACTTC. Translation: CASSGLGREGLLAKNIQYF.

The chain combines TRBV4-3 with TRBJ1-2, with D uncertain. This CDR3 contains 15 residues. V lost 4 bases, J lost 8 bases, and 20 bases lay in between. Germline V gives CDR1 LGHNA, CDR2 YSLEER. The CDR3 is CASSPRAGITVGYTF. DNA of the CDR3: TGCGCCAGCAGCCCGCGTGCCGGGATCACTGTCGGCTACACCTTC.

The rearrangement uses TRBV2 and TRBJ2-3, with TRBD2 identical over 8 bases. This CDR3 comprises 15 residues. In germline, CDR1 is SNHLY, CDR2 FYNNEI. The J segment lost 0 bases and the V segment lost 6 bases, leaving 5 bases of the junction unmatched. The CDR3 sequence: CASRKRETSTDTQYF. CDR3 in DNA: TGTGCCAGCAGAAAGCGGGAGACTAGCACAGATACGCAGTATTTT.

About this clone: One junction end disagrees with the germline gene, perhaps due to a read error. J is TRBJ1-2 and V is TRBV7-6; no firm D call. The germline V gene encodes CDR1 SGHVS and CDR2 FNYEAQ. The CDR3 covers 14 residues. CDR3 region: CASSLAVSRSWLYF. CDR3 coding DNA: TGTGCCAGCAGCTTAGCCGTGTCTAGGTCGTGGCTTTACTTC.

The chain recombines TRBV7-9 with TRBJ2-3; D not resolved. Germline CDR1 is SEHNR and CDR2 is FQNEAQ (reference sequence). The CDR3 length is 13 residues. The V gene lost 3 bases and the J gene lost 8 bases, with 12 bases spanning the gap. The CDR3 here is CASSLALAVTQYF. CDR3 coding DNA: TGTGCCAGCAGCTTGGCTTTGGCGGTTACGCAGTATTTT.

This clone was counted once. V is TRBV11-3 and J is TRBJ2-7, with TRBD1 identical over 9 bases. From germline, CDR1 is SGHNT and CDR2 YENEEA. The trim removed 5 bases at V and 5 bases at J, leaving 10 bases unmatched. This CDR3 has 15 amino acids. The DNA of the CDR3 is TGTGCCAGCAGCCCAGAGGCCGGGACAGGGCACGAGCAGTACTTC. It translates to CASSPEAGTGHEQYF.

J is TRBJ2-6 and V is TRBV30; weak D call: TRBD1 (5 bases). Germline CDR1 and CDR2: GTSNPN and SVGIG (reference sequence). The CDR3 loop spans 21 amino acids. V gave up 2 bases and J gave up 1 base, with 27 bases separating them. Here the CDR3 reads CAWSPETFWGGRRSGANVLTF. For the CDR3, the DNA is TGTGCCTGGAGTCCAGAAACTTTCTGGGGCGGACGTCGATCTGGGGCCAACGTCCTGACTTTC.

This sequence joins TRBV7-2 and TRBJ2-1; weak D call: TRBD1 (5 bases). This CDR3 comprises 15 residues. The V end was cut by 1 base, the J end by 2 bases, with 9 bases between. The germline V gene has CDR1 SGHTA and CDR2 FQGNSA. The CDR3 region has the DNA TGTGCCAGCAGCTTAGTTTACAGGACCTACAATGAGCAGTTCTTC. Protein sequence: CASSLVYRTYNEQFF.

This chain connects TRBV19 to TRBJ2-2; no definite D call. CDR1 is LNHDA and CDR2 is SQIVND in the germline V gene (reference sequence). V was pared by 11 bases and J by 4 bases, with 11 bases between. The CDR3 is 12 residues long. DNA of the CDR3: TGTGCCGCCAGACACACCACCGGGGAGCTGTTTTTT. It specifies CAARHTTGELFF.

The chain uses TRBV5-1 and TRBJ2-7; TRBD2 might be the D (6 bases). The CDR3 totals 13 residues. Between the trimmed V and J ends, which lost 3 bases and 3 bases, there was a span of 10 bases. CDR1 is SGHRS and CDR2 is YFSETQ in the germline V gene. CDR3 DNA: TGCGCCAGCAGCTCGGGGACTCGCTACGAGCAGTACTTC. This sequence encodes CASSSGTRYEQYF.

This clone was observed a few times. The chain couples TRBV27 to TRBJ1-2; 9 nucleotides match TRBD1. Looked up from germline, CDR1 is MNHEY and CDR2 is SMNVEV (reference sequence). V trimming: 4 bases; J trimming: 0 bases; junction bases outside the gene matches: 3. The CDR3 sequence is 15 residues long. This CDR3 is CASSSTGGANYGYTF. CDR3 in DNA: TGTGCCAGCAGTTCCACAGGGGGCGCTAACTATGGCTACACCTTC.

The chain couples TRBV30 to TRBJ1-5, with unresolved D. Germline CDR1 reads GTSNPN; CDR2 reads SVGIG (reference sequence). V lost 0 bases to trimming and J lost 2 bases, with 14 bases between them. The CDR3 loop spans 16 amino acids. For the CDR3, the DNA is TGTGCCTGGAGTGTCGGAGGGAGGCACGGCAATCAGCCCCAGCATTTT. Translation gives CAWSVGGRHGNQPQHF.

This chain uses TRBV12-3 or TRBV12-4 with TRBJ2-2; D gene unclear. This CDR3 is built from 13 residues. V shed 2 bases and J shed 4 bases, with 5 bases lying between them. The CDR3 DNA is TGTGCCAGCAGTTTATATGTCACCGGGGAGCTGTTTTTT. Protein product: CASSLYVTGELFF.

The CDR3 spells CASSHRVRGNQPQHF. The CDR3, as DNA: TGTGCCAGCAGCCACAGGGTGCGGGGCAATCAGCCCCAGCATTTT. The rearrangement uses TRBV6-5 and TRBJ1-5; D might be TRBD1 (6 bases). Deletions cut 6 bases from V and 2 bases from J, with 14 bases between. In germline, CDR1 is MNHEY, CDR2 SVGAGI. The CDR3 has 15 residues.

This sequence joins TRBV9 and TRBJ2-3; perhaps TRBD2 as D (5 bases). Looked up from germline, CDR1 is SGDLS and CDR2 is YYNGEE. V shed 0 bases and J shed 5 bases, with 13 bases lying between them. This CDR3 comprises 15 residues. In nucleotides, the CDR3 is TGTGCCAGCAGCGTAGCCCCCTTGGAGGTAGATACGCAGTATTTT. As protein: CASSVAPLEVDTQYF.

This chain joins TRBV9 and TRBJ2-3, with TRBD2 identical over 9 bases. Per germline, CDR1 SGDLS and CDR2 YYNGEE. The length of the CDR3 is 16 residues. J lost 11 bases, V lost 1 base, and 14 bases had no gene match. CDR3 in DNA: TGTGCCAGCAGCGTATTACCTAGCGGGGCCCCAAGTGGGCAGTATTTT. This codes for CASSVLPSGAPSGQYF.

This chain's CDR3 is CASSDGTGKETQYF. CDR3 in DNA: TGTGCCAGCAGTGACGGGACAGGGAAAGAGACCCAGTACTTC. The chain has TRBV2 and TRBJ2-5, with 9 bases fitting TRBD1. The germline V gene encodes CDR1 SNHLY and CDR2 FYNNEI. J gave up 3 bases and V 3 bases, and 2 bases lay outside the gene matches. This CDR3 is built from 14 residues. The variable domain in full, completed from reference TRBV2 and TRBJ2-5, reads EPEVTQTPSHQVTQMGQEVILRCVPISNHLYFYWYRQILGQKVEFLVSFYNNEISEKSEIFDDQFSVERPDGSNFTLKIRSTKLEDSAMYFCASSDGTGKETQYFGPGTRLLVL.

This clone was found a few times. The chain recombines TRBV7-2 with TRBJ1-5; 8 nucleotides align to TRBD1. Germline V lookup: CDR1 SGHTA, CDR2 FQGNSA. CDR3 length equals 17 residues. The J segment lost 1 base and the V segment lost 0 bases, leaving 5 bases of the junction unmatched. CDR3 sequence (DNA): TGTGCCAGCAGCTTAGCCGGACAGGGCCTAAGCAATCAGCCCCAGCATTTT. The encoded protein is CASSLAGQGLSNQPQHF.

This chain connects TRBV7-9 to TRBJ2-3, with D perhaps matching TRBD2 (6 bases). The CDR3 consists of 15 residues. Germline lookup yields CDR1 SEHNR and CDR2 FQNEAQ (reference sequence). Trimming pared 3 bases from V and 0 bases from J, leaving 10 bases between. The CDR3 DNA sequence: TGTGCCAGCAGCTTTGCCGGGAGTAGCACAGATACGCAGTATTTT. As protein: CASSFAGSSTDTQYF.

The gene calls are TRBV28 and TRBJ1-5; D perhaps matches TRBD1 (6 bases). The germline V and J ends were trimmed by 2 bases and 2 bases, with 10 bases remaining between them. The CDR3 covers 15 residues. Germline CDR1 is MDHEN and CDR2 is SYDVKM. CDR3: CASSLRGSRNQPQHF. The CDR3 nucleotides are TGTGCCAGCAGTTTAAGGGGGTCGCGCAATCAGCCCCAGCATTTT.

This chain joins TRBV2 and TRBJ1-2; the D gene is possibly TRBD1 (6 bases). Per the germline V gene, CDR1 is SNHLY and CDR2 is FYNNEI. V lost 3 bases to trimming and J lost 4 bases, with 9 bases between them. The CDR3 consists of 13 residues. CDR3 nucleotide sequence: TGTGCCAGCAGTGAGACAGGCCTCTATGGCTACACCTTC. The encoded protein is CASSETGLYGYTF.

This clone was counted a single time. The rearrangement links TRBV4-3 to TRBJ2-7; D ambiguous. The V end was cut by 4 bases, the J end by 3 bases, with 13 bases between. Germline V gene sequence: CDR1 LGHNA, CDR2 YSLEER. The CDR3 contains 14 residues. CDR3 nucleotides: TGCGCCAGCAGCCCGACACAGTGGCGCTACGAGCAGTACTTC. Protein: CASSPTQWRYEQYF.

The V call is TRBV4-2, the J call TRBJ2-1, with 12 bases lining up with TRBD2. Germline V CDR1 and CDR2: LGHNA, YNFKEQ. The CDR3 contains 19 residues. V was clipped by 3 bases and J by 5 bases; unmatched bases: 14. CDR3 loop: CASSQRTSGDSVLNNEQFF. DNA for the CDR3: TGTGCCAGCAGCCAGAGGACTAGCGGGGATTCTGTTTTAAACAATGAGCAGTTCTTC.